A single sample gave rise to the 21 T cell receptor beta chains below, sequenced in a study of shared clonotypes between healthy human individuals. Method: immunoSEQ multiplex PCR; TCRdb's copy keeps in-frame clones and lacks some. The repertoire holds 2 million or so clones, with just under 95% as singletons. CD45RO-negative CD8 cells positively selected for CCR7 made up the naive population, which excluded terminally differentiated effector memory CD45RA+ cells. The sequencing input was naive CD8+ T cells sorted from blood. Receptor source: a man in his late teens or twenties in good health.

The gene calls are TRBV27 and TRBJ1-1, with TRBD1 matching 7 bases. Germline loops: CDR1 MNHEY, CDR2 SMNVEV (reference sequence). V trimming: 5 bases; J trimming: 4 bases; junction bases outside the gene matches: 13. The CDR3 runs to 16 residues. The CDR3 spells CASSPQGVGAPTEAFF. For the CDR3, the DNA is TGTGCCAGCAGTCCGCAGGGGGTAGGGGCCCCCACTGAAGCTTTCTTT.

The chain couples TRBV6-6 to TRBJ2-5; no reliable D call. This CDR3 contains 14 residues. Looked up from germline, CDR1 is MNHNY and CDR2 is SVGAGI (reference sequence). The germline V and J ends were trimmed by 0 bases and 1 base, with 6 bases remaining between them. The CDR3 region is CASSYSMAQETQYF. The CDR3 DNA reads TGTGCCAGCAGTTACTCGATGGCCCAAGAGACCCAGTACTTC.

The chain is built from TRBV6-5 and TRBJ1-2; D might be TRBD1 (6 bases). The germline gives CDR1 MNHEY, CDR2 SVGAGI. The CDR3 contains 15 residues. V was cut by 4 bases and J by 2 bases, with 14 bases left in between. In nucleotides, the CDR3 is TGTGCCAGCAGTTCACGGGGACAACCGAACTATGGCTACACCTTC. Amino acids: CASSSRGQPNYGYTF.

Concerning this clone: Different DNA sequences within this sample yield the same CDR3. This chain links TRBV20-1 with TRBJ2-3, with no clear D. Germline V gene lookup returns CDR1 DFQATT and CDR2 SNEGSKA (reference sequence). The CDR3 consists of 11 residues. The V and J ends lost 5 bases and 5 bases respectively, with 8 bases between them. The CDR3 loop is CSAPWGDTQYF. CDR3 DNA sequence: TGCAGTGCTCCCTGGGGAGATACGCAGTATTTT.

The count of this clone is one. The chain joins TRBV9 to TRBJ2-5, with 12 bases fitting TRBD1. The CDR3 is 16 amino acids. V was clipped by 4 bases and J by 5 bases; unmatched bases: 9. Germline assignment: CDR1 SGDLS and CDR2 YYNGEE. Here the CDR3 DNA reads TGTGCCAGCAGCCCACCGGGACAGGGGGCGTCTGAGACCCAGTACTTC. It codes for CASSPPGQGASETQYF. Full variable domain (missing parts from reference TRBV9 and TRBJ2-5): DSGVTQTPKHLITATGQRVTLRCSPRSGDLSVYWYQQSLDQGLQFLIQYYNGEERAKGNILERFSAQQFPDLHSELNLSSLELGDSALYFCASSPPGQGASETQYFGPGTRLLVL.

J is TRBJ2-7 and V is TRBV6-5; perhaps TRBD1 as D (5 bases). The CDR3 totals 14 residues. CDR1 and CDR2 from the germline V gene are MNHEY and SVGAGI. Trimming took off 0 bases at V and 6 bases at J, with 12 bases between the two ends. The CDR3 DNA sequence: TGTGCCAGCAGTTACTCGATGTTAGGGGCCGAGCAGTACTTC. Its translation is CASSYSMLGAEQYF.

The genes are TRBV10-3 and TRBJ1-3, with D unclear. V was cut by 7 bases and J by 0 bases, with 10 bases left in between. This CDR3 has 14 residues. The germline V gene has CDR1 ENHRY and CDR2 SYGVKD. CDR3 DNA sequence: TGTGCCATCACTCAACATAGCTCTGGAAACACCATATATTTT. Encoded protein: CAITQHSSGNTIYF.

This chain joins TRBV19 and TRBJ2-7; either TRBD1 or TRBD2 may fit D (5 bases each). Trimming shortened V by 3 bases and J by 5 bases, and 8 bases separated the two germline ends. This CDR3 region has 12 residues. Germline assignment: CDR1 LNHDA and CDR2 SQIVND (reference sequence). The CDR3 loop is CASSIVGDEQYF. In DNA form, the CDR3 reads TGTGCCAGTAGTATTGTGGGGGACGAGCAGTACTTC.

This clone was seen once. This sequence joins TRBV19 and TRBJ1-2; 9 bases agree with TRBD1. In germline, CDR1 is LNHDA, CDR2 SQIVND (reference sequence). Trimming cost V 9 bases and J 7 bases; bases outside gene matches: 9. CDR3 size: 13 residues. The CDR3 nucleotides read TGTGCCAGGGGGACAGGGCGGCTCCTTGGCTACACCTTC. Its translation: CARGTGRLLGYTF.

The genes are TRBV4-1 and TRBJ2-1; the D gene could be TRBD1 or TRBD2 (5 bases each). The CDR3 runs 14 residues. Trimming removed 0 bases at V and 8 bases at J, with 11 bases between. Germline V gene data show CDR1 as MGHRA and CDR2 as YSYEKL. This CDR3 is CASSQEPGTDEQFF. CDR3 sequence (DNA): TGCGCCAGCAGCCAAGAACCAGGGACCGATGAGCAGTTCTTC.

As to this clone: The identical CDR3 is also encoded by other nucleotide sequences in the sample. The CDR3 DNA is TGTGCCAGCAGCCGGACAGGAGTTGAGACCCAGTACTTC. This translates into CASSRTGVETQYF. This chain connects TRBV28 to TRBJ2-5, with 7 bases aligning to TRBD1. V gave up 6 bases and J gave up 5 bases; unmatched junction bases: 6. Germline V gives CDR1 MDHEN, CDR2 SYDVKM. This CDR3 is built from 13 residues.

J is TRBJ2-7 and V is TRBV6-1; D possibly corresponds to TRBD2 (6 bases). Germline V gene sequence: CDR1 MNHNS, CDR2 SASEGT. This CDR3 is 13 amino acids long. V lost 6 bases and J lost 1, with 10 bases in between. The chain's CDR3 is CASREGSSYEQYF. CDR3 DNA: TGTGCCAGCAGGGAGGGATCATCCTACGAGCAGTACTTC.

Details on this clone: Within the sample, other DNA sequences also encode this same CDR3. The chain couples TRBV5-6 to TRBJ2-2, with D perhaps matching TRBD2 (5 bases). Germline V gene sequence: CDR1 SGHDT, CDR2 YYEEEE. The CDR3 consists of 12 residues. Trimming pared 4 bases from V and 7 bases from J, leaving 8 bases between. The CDR3 sequence: CASSPTSGELFF. DNA for the CDR3: TGTGCCAGCAGCCCCACTAGCGGGGAGCTGTTTTTT.

This rearrangement joins TRBV11-2 to TRBJ1-1; TRBD1 might be the D (5 bases). Germline lookup yields CDR1 SGHAT and CDR2 FQNNGV. CDR3 length equals 18 residues. Trimming took 1 base from V and 2 from J, leaving 20 bases between them. DNA for the CDR3: TGTGCCAGCAGCTTAGGACCCTCCGCAGGGCAGCAAAACACTGAAGCTTTCTTT. Translation: CASSLGPSAGQQNTEAFF.

The chain uses TRBV10-3 and TRBJ1-2, with D tentatively TRBD1 (6 bases). Trimming pared 0 bases from V and 2 bases from J, leaving 16 bases between. The CDR3 has 17 residues. Germline CDR1 and CDR2: ENHRY and SYGVKD. CDR3 sequence reads: CAISESFSGAENYGYTF. As DNA, the CDR3 is TGTGCCATCAGTGAGTCGTTTTCAGGGGCCGAAAACTATGGCTACACCTTC.

The rearrangement links TRBV25-1 to TRBJ2-1; TRBD2 might be the D (6 bases). This CDR3 has 14 amino acids. V lost 3 bases and J lost 5, with 11 bases in between. CDR1 is MGHDK, CDR2 SYGVNS, per germline. The CDR3 here is CASSDSGFNNEQFF. Here the CDR3 DNA reads TGTGCCAGCAGTGATAGCGGATTCAACAATGAGCAGTTCTTC.

The chain combines TRBV5-6 with TRBJ2-7; 10 bases map to TRBD2. This CDR3 has 14 amino acids. V lost 3 bases to trimming and J lost 5 bases; unmatched junction nucleotides: 5. Germline V lookup: CDR1 SGHDT, CDR2 YYEEEE. The CDR3 region has the DNA TGTGCCAGCAGCTCCGGACTAGCGGACCACGAGCAGTACTTC. Protein: CASSSGLADHEQYF.

This clone was recorded at least ten times. V and J are TRBV27 and TRBJ1-2; D is perhaps TRBD1 (6 bases). In germline, CDR1 is MNHEY, CDR2 SMNVEV (reference sequence). The V end was cut by 4 bases, the J end by 6 bases, with 15 bases between. CDR3 length: 14 amino acids. In DNA form, the CDR3 reads TGTGCCAGCAGTTCGCAAATGAGACAGGATGGCTACACCTTC. Its translation: CASSSQMRQDGYTF.

The chain links TRBV7-9 to TRBJ1-1, with 7 bases identical to TRBD1. Germline CDR1 and CDR2: SEHNR and FQNEAQ (reference sequence). V shed 1 base, J shed 0 bases, and the junction held 2 bases outside the gene matches. The CDR3 length is 15 residues. DNA of the CDR3: TGTGCCAGCAGCTTAGTACAGGGGATGAACACTGAAGCTTTCTTT. The encoded protein is CASSLVQGMNTEAFF.

The chain links TRBV2 to TRBJ1-1; D uncertain. Germline CDR1 reads SNHLY; CDR2 reads FYNNEI. The CDR3 runs to 13 residues. V lost 3 bases and J 2 bases, leaving 7 bases between the germline ends. The CDR3 loop reads CASSDNPNTEAFF. In nucleotides, the CDR3 is TGTGCCAGCAGTGATAACCCTAACACTGAAGCTTTCTTT.

The chain combines TRBV9 with TRBJ2-5; D gene uncertain. Deletions cut 0 bases from V and 2 bases from J, with 8 bases between. This CDR3 contains 14 residues. Looked up from germline, CDR1 is SGDLS and CDR2 is YYNGEE. The CDR3 DNA reads TGTGCCAGCAGCGTAGCGGGTCGGCAAGAGACCCAGTACTTC. It yields the protein CASSVAGRQETQYF.